One sample yielded the 5 T cell receptor beta chains listed below, sequenced in a study of a mutant IDH1 vaccine in newly diagnosed glioma. Time point in this sample: week 47, end of study. Mutant IDH1 20-mer peptide, at 300 ug, made up each vaccine dose, with topical imiquimod. What these receptors recognize is not known. The table came from immunoSEQ multiplex PCR; TCRdb's copy has only in-frame clones and leaves some out. The repertoire holds 9,000 to 13,000 clones, with around 81% as singletons. Material: PBMCs, obtained from a glioma patient whose treatment included an IDH1 peptide vaccine. The receptors come from a young man with glioma.

The rearrangement joins TRBV5-8 to TRBJ1-2; D is unresolved. Trimming took off 3 bases at V and 6 bases at J, with 12 bases between the two ends. Germline values: CDR1 SGHTS, CDR2 YDEGEE. The CDR3 has 13 residues. The CDR3 here is CASSSGRSDGYTF. CDR3 sequence (DNA): TGTGCCAGCAGCTCCGGACGGTCCGATGGCTACACCTTC.

This chain joins TRBV16 and TRBJ2-7; a weak D match, TRBD2 (6 bases). V was shortened by 0 bases and J by 5 bases, with 8 bases between the two germline ends. The germline gives CDR1 KGHSY, CDR2 FQNENV. This CDR3 has 13 amino acids. CDR3 DNA sequence: TGTGCCAGCAGCCAATCCGGAGGGAACGAGCAGTACTTC. This translates into CASSQSGGNEQYF.

The rearrangement joins TRBV27 to TRBJ1-1; D is uncertain. Germline lookup yields CDR1 MNHEY and CDR2 SMNVEV (reference sequence). The CDR3 is 15 amino acids. Trimming cost V 5 bases and J 5 bases, with 18 bases left between them. The CDR3 nucleotides read TGTGCCAGCAGTCCCCTCGTAGGTCGTGGAACTGAAGCTTTCTTT. This codes for CASSPLVGRGTEAFF.

This chain connects TRBV5-6 to TRBJ2-3, with 13 bases that match TRBD2. The germline V gene has CDR1 SGHDT and CDR2 YYEEEE. V shed 2 bases and J 3 bases; nucleotides not matched to a gene: 3. This CDR3 is 16 amino acids long. CDR3 in amino acids: CASSFGLAGETDTQYF. CDR3 in DNA: TGTGCCAGCAGCTTCGGACTAGCGGGAGAAACAGATACGCAGTATTTT.

This clone came up once. The V call is TRBV27, the J call TRBJ2-1, with 9 bases fitting TRBD2. The trim removed 3 bases at V and 9 bases at J, leaving 9 bases unmatched. Germline lookup yields CDR1 MNHEY and CDR2 SMNVEV (reference sequence). This CDR3 region has 15 residues. The CDR3 sequence is CASSFGTSPFAEQFF. CDR3 nucleotides: TGTGCCAGCAGTTTTGGGACTAGCCCCTTCGCTGAGCAGTTCTTC.